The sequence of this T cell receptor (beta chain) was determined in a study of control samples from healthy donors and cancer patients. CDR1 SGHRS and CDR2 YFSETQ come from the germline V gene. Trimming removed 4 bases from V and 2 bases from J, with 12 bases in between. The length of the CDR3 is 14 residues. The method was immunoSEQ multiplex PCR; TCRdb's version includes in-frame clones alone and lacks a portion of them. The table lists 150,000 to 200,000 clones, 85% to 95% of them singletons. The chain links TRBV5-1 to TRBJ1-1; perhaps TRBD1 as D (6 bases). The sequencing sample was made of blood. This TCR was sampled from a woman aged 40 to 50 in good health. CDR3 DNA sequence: TGCGCCAGCAGCCAAAGGGGGGGCAACACTGAAGCTTTCTTT. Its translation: CASSQRGGNTEAFF. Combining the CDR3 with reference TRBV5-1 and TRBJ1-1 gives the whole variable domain KAGVTQTPRYLIKTRGQQVTLSCSPISGHRSVSWYQQTPGQGLQFLFEYFSETQRNKGNFPGRFSGRQFSNSRSEMNVSTLELGDSALYLCASSQRGGNTEAFFGQGTRLTVV.